This T cell receptor (beta chain) originates from a study of tumor-infiltrating lymphocytes in primary liver carcinoma. Study details: Tumor staging was T1-T3 N0M0; sizes spanned roughly 4 to 11 cm across.

From 400 to 500 ng total RNA, TCR beta cDNA was generated with a primer in the constant region. For TCR beta, libraries were produced by three nested multiplex PCR rounds using slightly modified ARM-PCR. It was with TRBV1-TRBV30 forward primers and a C-beta reverse primer that the first two PCR rounds were run, at around 11 cycles each. One entry per CDR3 protein, called by TCRdb with MiXCR from the multiplex PCR reads. Here the sample spans around 70,000 distinct CDR3 sequences, more than 60% being singletons. Findings of the study overall: Tumor region pairs shared more overlap than did tumor-adjacent and tumor-blood pairs.

This clonotype was seen ten or more times. The antigen is unknown. Co-extraction of both nucleic acids (RNA and DNA) used about 19-33 mg of unsorted bulk tissue. The CDR3 totals 16 residues. In germline, CDR1 is MNHNS, CDR2 SASEGT. The V end lost 0 bases, the J end lost 7 bases, and 18 bases lay between the germline ends. The clonotype was recovered from a man aged 35-49 years with primary liver carcinoma and hepatitis B virus infection. The chain couples TRBV6-1 to TRBJ1-1; tentative D call: TRBD1 (6 bases). Sequencing was carried out using liver tumor tissue from sampling region 4. The subset is: tumor region T4, right-lateral pole. CDR3 residues: CASSEALGRGPVEAFF. The CDR3 DNA follows: TGTGCCAGCAGTGAAGCGCTGGGGCGGGGGCCTGTTGAAGCTTTCTTT.